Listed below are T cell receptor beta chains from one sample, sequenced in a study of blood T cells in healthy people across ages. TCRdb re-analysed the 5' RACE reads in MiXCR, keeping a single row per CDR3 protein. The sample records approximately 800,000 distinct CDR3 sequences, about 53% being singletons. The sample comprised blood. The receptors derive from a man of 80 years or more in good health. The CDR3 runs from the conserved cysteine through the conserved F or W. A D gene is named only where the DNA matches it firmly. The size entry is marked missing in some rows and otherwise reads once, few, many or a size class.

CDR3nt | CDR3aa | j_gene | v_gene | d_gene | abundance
TGCAGTGCCGTTAGGGGGGTGTCCTACAATGAGCAGTTCTTC | CSAVRGVSYNEQFF | TRBJ2-1 | TRBV20-1 | NA | NA
TGTGCCAGCAGCCTCCGGACCGAGAATGAAAAACTGTTTTTT | CASSLRTENEKLFF | TRBJ1-4 | TRBV7-9 | NA | NA
TGCAGCGCTTACAGGGGAGGTGAAAAACTGTTTTTT | CSAYRGGEKLFF | TRBJ1-4 | TRBV29-1 | TRBD1 | few
TGTGCCAGCAGTTTACCAGGGGCTGGGGCCAACGTCCTGACTTTC | CASSLPGAGANVLTF | TRBJ2-6 | TRBV27 | NA | few
TGTGCCAGCAGCTTAAGTCACATCACAGATACGCAGTATTTT | CASSLSHITDTQYF | TRBJ2-3 | TRBV7-3 | NA | NA
TGTGCCAGCAGATCCTGGGACACCTCTAGCACAGATACGCAGTATTTT | CASRSWDTSSTDTQYF | TRBJ2-3 | TRBV7-9 | NA | few
TGTGCCAGCAGTTCCCGGACGACTAGAGGGGTCGGCGATGAGCAGTTCTTC | CASSSRTTRGVGDEQFF | TRBJ2-1 | TRBV12-3/TRBV12-4 | NA | once
TGTGCCAGCAGTTACGACAGGGGCCGTGAGCAGTTCTTC | CASSYDRGREQFF | TRBJ2-1 | TRBV12-3/TRBV12-4 | TRBD1 | NA
TGCAGTGCTAGACGCCCCGGACTAGCGGGAGGGCCCAGATACGCGTATTTT | CSARRPGLAGGPRYAYF | TRBJ2-3 | TRBV20-1 | TRBD2 | NA
TGTGCCACCAGTGATCCAAGCTCCCGCGGGACTTACGAGCAGTACTTC | CATSDPSSRGTYEQYF | TRBJ2-7 | TRBV24-1 | NA | NA
TGCAGCGTTGAGCTCCCTGAGCGGTTCTTC | CSVELPERFF | TRBJ2-1 | TRBV29-1 | NA | few
TGCAGCGCTCGGGACAGGGGTGACGAGCAGTACTTC | CSARDRGDEQYF | TRBJ2-7 | TRBV29-1 | TRBD1 | NA
TGCGCCAGCAGCGTGGTGGTGGGAGGCTACGAGCAGTACTTC | CASSVVVGGYEQYF | TRBJ2-7 | TRBV5-1 | NA | NA
TGTGCCAGCAGCTTAGGGCAAGCGGGAGGGTACCAAGAGACCCAGTACTTC | CASSLGQAGGYQETQYF | TRBJ2-5 | TRBV7-9 | TRBD2 | once
TGCAGTGCCGCACAGGGGGCCGTTACCAATTCACCCCTCCACTTT | CSAAQGAVTNSPLHF | TRBJ1-6 | TRBV20-1 | TRBD1 | once
TGCAGTGCTTATCCAGGACTAGCGGGAGTCCCAGACTCCTACGAGCAGTACTTC | CSAYPGLAGVPDSYEQYF | TRBJ2-7 | TRBV20-1 | TRBD2 | NA
TGTGCCAGCAGTTTAGCGTTACGAGCTAGCGGGAGGTGGTTCTACAATGAGCAGTTCTTC | CASSLALRASGRWFYNEQFF | TRBJ2-1 | TRBV12-3/TRBV12-4 | TRBD2 | once
TGCGCCAGCAGCCCGGTGCTGGGGGATCATCAAGAGACCCAGTACTTC | CASSPVLGDHQETQYF | TRBJ2-5 | TRBV5-1 | NA | NA
TGTGCCAGCACAAGGCAGGGGCCCTCTGGGGCCAACGTCCTGACTTTC | CASTRQGPSGANVLTF | TRBJ2-6 | TRBV6-1 | NA | NA
TGTGCCAGCAGCGTAGATCAGGCGGGAGGGACTCAGTACTTC | CASSVDQAGGTQYF | TRBJ2-5 | TRBV9 | TRBD2 | NA
TGCGCCAGCAGCCAAGAGCTGCGGGAGCGGGAGACCCAGTACTTC | CASSQELRERETQYF | TRBJ2-5 | TRBV4-1 | TRBD2 | few
TGTGCCACCAGTGATTTCCGGACTAGCGGGAGGGCCGGGGAGACCCAGTACTTC | CATSDFRTSGRAGETQYF | TRBJ2-5 | TRBV24-1 | TRBD2 | NA
TGCGCCAGCCGCGCGGGGACTCAAGAGACCCAGTACTTC | CASRAGTQETQYF | TRBJ2-5 | TRBV5-1 | NA | NA
TGTGCCAGCAGCCCTAGGGCGGGACTAGCGGGGCTGGATACGCAGTATTTT | CASSPRAGLAGLDTQYF | TRBJ2-3 | TRBV7-3 | TRBD2 | few
TGTGCCACCAGTGACCCCCGACAGGGGCACGAGCAGTACTTC | CATSDPRQGHEQYF | TRBJ2-7 | TRBV24-1 | TRBD1 | NA
TGCAGTGCTTTCCGGGACAGGAGGTTCTTC | CSAFRDRRFF | TRBJ2-1 | TRBV20-1 | TRBD1 | NA
TGCGCCAGCAGCATAGGAGGGGTGAGGGAGACCCAGTACTTC | CASSIGGVRETQYF | TRBJ2-5 | TRBV5-1 | NA | few
TGCGCCAGCAGCCAAGTTAAGGGACAGGACCACAGATACGCGTATTTT | CASSQVKGQDHRYAYF | TRBJ2-3 | TRBV4-1 | TRBD1 | NA
TGTGCCATCAGCCAACTTGACAGGGGGCGCGGCACAGATACGCAGTATTTT | CAISQLDRGRGTDTQYF | TRBJ2-3 | TRBV10-3 | TRBD1 | few
TGCAGTGCTAGTGCTTCGTGGGGTGAGACCCAGTACTTC | CSASASWGETQYF | TRBJ2-5 | TRBV20-1 | NA | NA
TGTGCCAGCAGCCGTACAGGGGTACCTCGAGACGAGCAGTACTTC | CASSRTGVPRDEQYF | TRBJ2-7 | TRBV9 | TRBD1 | few
TGTGCCAGCGGCGAGGCCGGCAAGGGCTACACCTTC | CASGEAGKGYTF | TRBJ1-2 | TRBV7-2 | NA | NA
TGTGCCAGCAGCACCGGGACAGGGGAAGTTTGGGGCGAGCAGTACTTC | CASSTGTGEVWGEQYF | TRBJ2-7 | TRBV5-6 | TRBD1 | NA
TGTGCCAGCAGCCTAGGTCTCACTAGCGGGAGTCGGTACACCGGGGAGCTGTTTTTT | CASSLGLTSGSRYTGELFF | TRBJ2-2 | TRBV9 | TRBD2 | NA
TGTGCCATCAGTGGGGGGAGGAAGAAGATGAACACTGAAGCTTTCTTT | CAISGGRKKMNTEAFF | TRBJ1-1 | TRBV10-3 | NA | NA
TGCGCCAGCAGCTTGGGTGGGGTCTGGGACTACAATGAGCAGTTCTTC | CASSLGGVWDYNEQFF | TRBJ2-1 | TRBV5-1 | NA | NA
TGTGCCAGCAGCCTGCCAGTGAATGAGCAGTTCTTC | CASSLPVNEQFF | TRBJ2-1 | TRBV5-5 | NA | few
TGTGCCACTCAGGCACTGAACACTGAAGCTTTCTTT | CATQALNTEAFF | TRBJ1-1 | TRBV10-3 | NA | few
TGCGCCAGCAGCCAAGCGGAGCTAAACAATGAGCAGTACTTC | CASSQAELNNEQYF | TRBJ2-5 | TRBV4-1 | NA | NA
TGTGCCAGCAGCCGCCCTACAGGGACAGTGCATGAGCAGTTCTTC | CASSRPTGTVHEQFF | TRBJ2-1 | TRBV3-1 | TRBD1 | NA